The 3 T cell receptor beta chains presented below share a single source sample, sequenced in a study of blood T cell repertoires in COVID-19. Profiling relied on immunoSEQ multiplex PCR, and the TCRdb table lists in-frame clones only, not all of them. The sample carries 29,000 or so clones, 92% recorded once. Sequences were obtained from peripheral blood. The receptor set was obtained from a middle-aged man with active COVID-19.

The chain joins TRBV7-8 to TRBJ2-7; 7 bases line up with TRBD1. The CDR3 sequence is 14 residues long. Germline V gives CDR1 SGHVS, CDR2 FQNEAQ. The J segment lost 3 bases and the V segment lost 5 bases, leaving 7 bases of the junction unmatched. CDR3 nucleotides: TGTGCCAGCAGCCAGGGGGTAGACCGCTACGAGCAGTACTTC. This gives the protein CASSQGVDRYEQYF. Drawing the rest from reference TRBV7-8 and TRBJ2-7, the complete variable domain is GAGVSQSPRYKVAKRGQDVALRCDPISGHVSLFWYQQALGQGPEFLTYFQNEAQLDKSGLPSDRFFAERPEGSVSTLKIQRTQQEDSAVYLCASSQGVDRYEQYFGPGTRLTVT.

This clone was observed once. The gene calls are TRBV6-6 and TRBJ2-1; the match to TRBD1 covers 7 bases. The trim removed 7 bases at V and 8 bases at J, leaving 8 bases unmatched. The germline gives CDR1 MNHNY, CDR2 SVGAGI (reference sequence). The CDR3 spans 13 residues. CDR3 region: CASNIDRVHEQFF. The CDR3 DNA reads TGTGCCAGCAATATCGACAGGGTCCATGAGCAGTTCTTC.

CDR3 DNA sequence: TGTGCCAGCAGCGTGAACAGGGGTAATGAGCAGTTCTTC. Translation gives CASSVNRGNEQFF. This rearrangement joins TRBV11-2 to TRBJ2-1, with 7 bases fitting TRBD1. Germline V gene data show CDR1 as SGHAT and CDR2 as FQNNGV. V shed 5 bases, J shed 7 bases, and the junction held 5 bases outside the gene matches. The CDR3 covers 13 residues.